This T cell receptor (beta chain) was documented in a study of blood T cells in healthy people across ages (dated by TCRdb to between 2014 and 2017). About the investigation overall: In model experiments, template switching captured roughly one uniquely barcoded TCR beta cDNA molecule for every two T cells. To avoid experimental bias, donors of different ages were spread randomly across the sequencing lanes. Two additional independent replicas of 1 million unique cDNA reads from the same blood draw were analyzed for two donors (one aged 18 to 29 and one aged 80 or older). The donors were split into four age groups: young (average around 16 years), middle-aged (more than 35), aged (around 67) and long-lived (approximately 80). Age-related changes in TCR beta repertoire diversity were measured in the study by deep sequencing normalized with unique cDNA molecular identifiers.

Library preparation was by 5' RACE. Instrument on record: Illumina HiSeq 2500. A second PCR of about 6 to 12 cycles was run with a J-beta primer mix and a sample-barcoded 5' primer. A template-switch 5' adaptor carrying 12 random nucleotides introduced a unique molecular identifier onto each TCR beta cDNA molecule. At least 3 million CDR3-containing paired-end reads were obtained from each sample. First-strand cDNA synthesis was performed from all RNA using the Mint cDNA synthesis kit, with priming by a TRBC-specific oligonucleotide. After uracil-DNA glycosylase treatment, a first 18-cycle PCR used universal primers M1SS and BC2_uni_R on all cDNA. The published analysis was carried out like this. For normalization, 1 million high-quality reads were randomly selected from each sample, with every read carrying a distinct molecular identifier. Instead of being binned into consensus sequences, reads with shared molecular identifiers were discarded. CDR3 identification, clonotype clustering and error correction used MiTCR with a Q25 quality threshold and the strictest error-elimination algorithm. A nonparametric unseen species model using Euler transformation provided a lower-bound estimate of total TCR beta diversity. TCRdb cleaned the public reads at Q25 with fastp, built clones with MiXCR and kept in-frame beta chains. Every CDR3 protein is listed once, alongside the most common genes and DNA of its rows. In this record, the V and J calls reflect TCRdb's handling and not the investigators' own analysis. This sample lists more than 1 million distinct CDR3 sequences; more than 35% were detected once. The top ten clonotypes cover about 20% of the sample.

The donors were a few dozen Caucasian individuals from Russia, aged roughly 6 to 95 years, who were systemically healthy. Roughly 10 milliliters of peripheral blood were drawn from each donor into EDTA-treated Vacutainer tubes. Ficoll-Paque density-gradient centrifugation was used to isolate PBMCs, with at least 7 million per sample. Trizol reagent was used to extract total RNA from the PBMCs, yielding at least 6 micrograms per sample. Naive CD45RAhigh/CD27high T cell percentages were measured by flow cytometry on a PBMC aliquot from every donor. Here is what the overall study found, with its caveats: Compared with the aged group, the long-lived group had more naive CD4+ T cells, fewer expanded clones and increased TCR diversity, suggesting age selection. There was a strong correlation between observed TCR beta diversity and the percentage of naive T cells measured by flow cytometry. Conclusive comparison of naive and antigen-experienced compartments was prevented by the profiling of bulk unsorted PBMCs. Estimates of total diversity based on one million sequenced T cells were regarded as lower bounds and as underestimates. Observed TCR beta diversity per million T cells fell roughly linearly with age, and a significant reduction was already apparent by age around 44. Because donor CMV infection status was unknown, age-related changes in expanded clonotypes were potentially confounded.

Reading from cysteine to phenylalanine, the CDR3 counts 13 amino acids. CDR3 DNA is the only sequence kept; it has 39 bases, read in frame from the first base. V is pared back by 8 bases and J by 2 bases, with 10 bases lying between the germline termini. In the germline V gene, CDR1 corresponds to ENHRY and CDR2 to SYGVKD. Remarks on this clonotype: Its antigen remains unidentified. No base qualities exist here, and no much larger clone lies one base off it.

The chain employs TRBV10-3 and TRBJ2-1; no D segment can be confidently identified. The specimen sequenced was blood. The source is a woman in her sixties in good health. The CDR3 sequence is CAISSEPYNEQFF. DNA sequence: TGTGCCATCTCGAGCGAACCCTACAATGAGCAGTTCTTC.